The TCR beta chain under discussion was sequenced for a study of long-term antiretroviral therapy in people with HIV. The study's findings and limits: No data on ART adherence, viral resistance or therapy changes. Blood specimens, gathered between the mid-2000s and the late 2010s, were possibly obtained under older ART regimens.

Each contributor possessed a minimum of one pre-ART and a minimum of two post-ART PBMC samples. Treated in the United States were all of the participants with HIV. With respect to this clone: Its target is unknown.

Germline values: CDR1 SGHTA, CDR2 FQGNSA. Trimming left V 1 base short and J 5 bases short, with 10 bases between. This CDR3 is built from 14 residues. They ran version v3.0 of the immunoSEQ assay at survey level. Repertoires were generated with immunoSEQ multiplex PCR, while TCRdb's copy carries only in-frame clones and drops some. The data show 15,000 to 20,000 clones, approximately 82% seen once. The source material was unsorted PBMCs, sampled 0.3 years before starting antiretroviral therapy. The receptor was derived from a man in his fifties with HIV. The V gene is TRBV7-2, the J gene TRBJ2-3; D ambiguous. CDR3 residues: CASSLGDFLDTQYF. CDR3 nucleotide sequence: TGTGCCAGCAGCTTAGGCGACTTTTTAGATACGCAGTATTTT. Combining the CDR3 with reference TRBV7-2 and TRBJ2-3 gives the whole variable domain GAGVSQSPSNKVTEKGKDVELRCDPISGHTALYWYRQSLGQGLEFLIYFQGNSAPDKSGLPSDRFSAERTGGSVSTLTIQRTQQEDSAVYLCASSLGDFLDTQYFGPGTRLTVL.